The 22 T cell receptor beta chains listed next were all sequenced from one sample in a study of cytomegalovirus exposure and HLA in healthy donors. The study ran its PCR with 60 Vbeta and 13 Jbeta primers. Only in-frame clones appear in the TCRdb table, and some are missing; sequencing was by immunoSEQ multiplex PCR. The data contain fewer than 130,000 clones, roughly 85% of them singletons. Sequenced: PBMCs. The origin of the receptors is a woman aged 40 to 49 in good health and CMV-seronegative.

This clone was observed a few times. V and J are TRBV29-1 and TRBJ2-7; weak D call: TRBD2 (5 bases). Germline loops: CDR1 SQVTM, CDR2 ANQGSEA. CDR3 size: 11 residues. The V end was cut by 4 bases, the J end by 1 base, with 5 bases between. CDR3 amino acids: CSVAGSYEQYF. The CDR3 DNA is TGCAGCGTTGCGGGGTCCTACGAGCAGTACTTC.

The chain employs TRBV30 and TRBJ2-2, with D unresolved. The CDR3 totals 13 residues. The germline V gene encodes CDR1 GTSNPN and CDR2 SVGIG (reference sequence). The V end lost 3 bases, the J end lost 0 bases, and 5 bases lay between the germline ends. In nucleotides, the CDR3 is TGTGCCTGGAGACAAACGAACACCGGGGAGCTGTTTTTT. Translation gives CAWRQTNTGELFF.

The V gene is TRBV7-2, the J gene TRBJ1-3; no definite D call. The CDR3 sequence is 16 residues long. The germline V gene encodes CDR1 SGHTA and CDR2 FQGNSA. V gave up 6 bases and J gave up 4 bases, with 19 bases separating them. The CDR3 here is CASRPAVPQAGNTIYF. In nucleotides, the CDR3 is TGTGCCAGCAGACCCGCTGTGCCTCAGGCCGGAAACACCATATATTTT.

The CDR3 loop is CASSFRDREGQPQHF. In DNA form, the CDR3 reads TGTGCCAGCAGCTTCCGGGACAGGGAAGGTCAGCCCCAGCATTTT. The rearrangement links TRBV7-8 to TRBJ1-5; 9 positions match TRBD1. The V and J ends lost 3 bases and 6 bases, in that order; junction bases with no gene match: 6. CDR1 is SGHVS and CDR2 is FQNEAQ in the germline V gene. The CDR3 loop spans 15 amino acids.

This clone was observed a few times. J is TRBJ2-7 and V is TRBV28; 7 bases line up with TRBD2. CDR1 and CDR2 from the germline V gene are MDHEN and SYDVKM. The CDR3 length is 15 residues. J lost 2 bases, V lost 4 bases, and 8 bases had no gene match. The CDR3 protein is CASSSGTIAAYEQYF. Here the CDR3 DNA reads TGTGCCAGCAGTTCGGGGACTATAGCGGCCTACGAGCAGTACTTC.

The CDR3 sequence: CASSVGPAGLAGGGEQYF. The CDR3 coding sequence is TGTGCCAGCAGCGTAGGGCCGGCGGGACTAGCGGGGGGTGGTGAGCAGTACTTC. This chain joins TRBV9 and TRBJ2-5; the match to TRBD2 covers 15 bases. There are 18 residues in the CDR3. Germline CDR1 is SGDLS and CDR2 is YYNGEE. The V segment lost 0 bases and the J segment 11 bases; nucleotides outside the gene matches: 14.

The V and J genes are TRBV10-2 and TRBJ1-1; no firm D call. V was clipped by 6 bases and J by 1 base, with 12 bases between them. Per germline, CDR1 WSHSY and CDR2 SAAADI. The CDR3 is made up of 14 amino acids. The CDR3 loop is CASSLLDRNTEAFF. As DNA, the CDR3 is TGCGCCAGCAGCCTTCTCGATAGGAACACTGAAGCTTTCTTT.

The V call is TRBV7-2, the J call TRBJ2-3, with a weak D call TRBD1 (6 bases). V dropped 2 bases and J dropped 3 bases, with 9 bases sitting between them. Germline V gene data show CDR1 as SGHTA and CDR2 as FQGNSA. The CDR3 has 14 residues. The CDR3 here is CASSLFQGTDTQYF. CDR3 DNA sequence: TGTGCCAGCAGCTTATTTCAGGGGACAGATACGCAGTATTTT.

This chain joins TRBV5-4 and TRBJ1-1; 7 bases align to TRBD1. Trimming took 0 bases from V and 3 from J; bases not matched to a gene: 5. The CDR3 extends over 15 amino acids. Germline CDR1 and CDR2: SGHNT and YYREEE (reference sequence). The CDR3, as DNA: TGTGCCAGCAGCTTGGTTACAGGGGTCGACACTGAAGCTTTCTTT. It yields the protein CASSLVTGVDTEAFF.

This sequence joins TRBV4-3 and TRBJ2-3; the match to TRBD1 covers 9 bases. Trimming at V came to 0 bases and at J to 4 bases, leaving 2 bases not matched to a gene. Germline-derived CDR1 and CDR2 are LGHNA and YSLEER. This CDR3 comprises 15 residues. The CDR3 here is CASSQDGTGPDTQYF. The CDR3 DNA reads TGCGCCAGCAGCCAAGATGGGACAGGGCCAGATACGCAGTATTTT.

J is TRBJ1-2 and V is TRBV4-1, with D tentatively TRBD1 (6 bases). CDR3 length: 13 amino acids. V was trimmed by 0 bases and J by 8 bases, leaving 10 bases between them. Germline V CDR1 and CDR2: MGHRA, YSYEKL. As DNA, the CDR3 is TGCGCCAGCAGCCAAGATAGGGGGACCGGCTACACCTTC. Protein: CASSQDRGTGYTF.

Concerning this clone: The sample holds other DNA sequences that translate to the same CDR3. The chain is built from TRBV2 and TRBJ1-5; no clear D. Germline CDR1 reads SNHLY; CDR2 reads FYNNEI. CDR3 size: 13 residues. V was pared by 3 bases and J by 3 bases, with 6 bases between. CDR3 sequence (DNA): TGTGCCAGCAGTGAGCAGAACAATCAGCCCCAGCATTTT. Translation gives CASSEQNNQPQHF.

As to this clone: Other DNA sequences from this sample encode an identical CDR3 as well. The genes are TRBV28 and TRBJ2-7; tentative D call: TRBD2 (5 bases). V was trimmed by 5 bases and J by 3 bases, leaving 11 bases between them. Germline V gene sequence: CDR1 MDHEN, CDR2 SYDVKM. The length of the CDR3 is 13 residues. DNA for the CDR3: TGTGCCAGCAGTGAGGGAAACTACTACGAGCAGTACTTC. Encoded protein: CASSEGNYYEQYF. Looking up the rest from reference TRBV28 and TRBJ2-7 gives the full variable domain: DVKVTQSSRYLVKRTGEKVFLECVQDMDHENMFWYRQDPGLGLRLIYFSYDVKMKEKGDIPEGYSVSREKKERFSLILESASTNQTSMYLCASSEGNYYEQYFGPGTRLTVT.

This rearrangement joins TRBV5-1 to TRBJ2-3, with 7 bases that match TRBD1. The CDR3 length is 13 residues. Looked up from germline, CDR1 is SGHRS and CDR2 is YFSETQ. V lost 4 bases to trimming and J lost 4 bases; unmatched junction nucleotides: 3. The CDR3 here is CASSDRAPDTQYF. In DNA, the CDR3 is TGCGCCAGCAGCGACAGGGCCCCAGATACGCAGTATTTT.

V gene TRBV6-6 combines with J gene TRBJ1-5; D gene unclear. Trimming removed 10 bases at V and 7 bases at J, with 17 bases between. Germline V gives CDR1 MNHNY, CDR2 SVGAGI (reference sequence). The CDR3 has 13 amino acids. CDR3 nucleotide sequence: TGTGCCATCCAACGTGGAGATTCACAGCCCCAGCATTTT. Amino acid sequence: CAIQRGDSQPQHF.

The chain has TRBV28 and TRBJ2-7, with TRBD1 matching over 8 bases. V gave up 6 bases and J gave up 10 bases; unmatched junction bases: 14. The CDR3 covers 14 residues. The germline CDR1 and CDR2 sequences are MDHEN and SYDVKM. The CDR3 is CASRGRQGPLRQYF. The CDR3 DNA is TGTGCCAGCAGGGGCAGACAGGGGCCCTTACGACAGTACTTC.

The rearrangement uses TRBV28 and TRBJ1-6; no reliable D call. Per germline, CDR1 MDHEN and CDR2 SYDVKM. The CDR3 has 11 amino acids. The V gene lost 2 bases and the J gene lost 13 bases, with 6 bases spanning the gap. CDR3 in amino acids: CASSLTRPLHF. In DNA form, the CDR3 reads TGTGCCAGCAGTTTAACTAGGCCCCTCCACTTT. The full variable domain, its missing parts supplied by reference TRBV28 and TRBJ1-6, is DVKVTQSSRYLVKRTGEKVFLECVQDMDHENMFWYRQDPGLGLRLIYFSYDVKMKEKGDIPEGYSVSREKKERFSLILESASTNQTSMYLCASSLTRPLHFGNGTRLTVT.

The chain carries TRBV7-9 and TRBJ1-5, with D perhaps matching TRBD1 (6 bases). Germline V gene data show CDR1 as SEHNR and CDR2 as FQNEAQ (reference sequence). The CDR3 consists of 17 residues. V lost 4 bases to trimming and J lost 6 bases, with 22 bases between them. The DNA of the CDR3 is TGTGCCAGCAGCTCCGGGGCGGTGTCAGGGGCTCGTCAGCCCCAGCATTTT. Its protein product is CASSSGAVSGARQPQHF.

This clone was found a few times. V and J are TRBV30 and TRBJ2-3, with 13 bases identical to TRBD2. Trimming removed 0 bases from V and 2 bases from J; junction bases left unmatched: 2. This CDR3 has 16 residues. Germline assignment: CDR1 GTSNPN and CDR2 SVGIG (reference sequence). This CDR3 reads CAWSVGLAGNTDTQYF. In DNA, the CDR3 is TGTGCCTGGAGTGTGGGACTAGCGGGGAACACAGATACGCAGTATTTT.

As for this clone: Compared with germline, one end of the junction differs, possibly owing to a read error. The chain couples TRBV5-1 to TRBJ2-1; 8 nucleotides match TRBD1. CDR1 and CDR2 (germline): SGHRS, YFSETQ. This CDR3 spans 15 amino acids. In DNA, the CDR3 is TGCGCCAGCAGTTTGGACAGGGCCTCCTACAATGAGCAGTTCTTC. Protein product: CASSLDRASYNEQFF.

V gene TRBV5-1 combines with J gene TRBJ2-1, with 11 bases that match TRBD1. CDR3 length: 15 amino acids. Trimming cost V 4 bases and J 8 bases; bases outside gene matches: 8. The V gene's germline CDR1 is SGHRS and CDR2 YFSETQ. CDR3 sequence: CASSPDRGLKDEQFF. In DNA form, the CDR3 reads TGCGCCAGCAGCCCGGACAGGGGGCTTAAGGATGAGCAGTTCTTC.

The chain joins TRBV5-5 to TRBJ2-1; 8 bases are shared with TRBD2. The CDR3 is made up of 14 amino acids. With V trimmed by 4 bases and J by 2 bases, 2 bases remained unmatched. The V gene's germline CDR1 is SGHKS and CDR2 YYEKEE (reference sequence). The CDR3 loop reads CASSRAGAYNEQFF. The CDR3 DNA sequence: TGTGCCAGCAGCCGAGCGGGGGCCTACAATGAGCAGTTCTTC.